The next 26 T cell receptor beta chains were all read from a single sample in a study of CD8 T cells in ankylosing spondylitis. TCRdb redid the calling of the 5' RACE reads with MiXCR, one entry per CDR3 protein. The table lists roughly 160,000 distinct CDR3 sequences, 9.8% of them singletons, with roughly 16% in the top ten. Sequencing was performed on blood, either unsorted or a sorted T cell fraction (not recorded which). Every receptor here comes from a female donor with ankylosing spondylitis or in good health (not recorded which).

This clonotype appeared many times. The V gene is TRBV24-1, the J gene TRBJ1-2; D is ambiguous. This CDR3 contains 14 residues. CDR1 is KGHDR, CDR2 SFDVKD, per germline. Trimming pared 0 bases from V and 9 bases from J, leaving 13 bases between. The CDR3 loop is CATSDLRSPLSYTF. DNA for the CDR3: TGTGCCACCAGTGATTTGAGGAGTCCTCTGAGCTACACCTTC.

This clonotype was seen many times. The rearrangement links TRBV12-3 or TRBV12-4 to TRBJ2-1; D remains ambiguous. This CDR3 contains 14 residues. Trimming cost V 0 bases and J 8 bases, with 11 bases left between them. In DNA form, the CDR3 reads TGTGCCAGCAGTTTAGCGCTTGGTACGGATGAGCAGTTCTTC. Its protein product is CASSLALGTDEQFF.

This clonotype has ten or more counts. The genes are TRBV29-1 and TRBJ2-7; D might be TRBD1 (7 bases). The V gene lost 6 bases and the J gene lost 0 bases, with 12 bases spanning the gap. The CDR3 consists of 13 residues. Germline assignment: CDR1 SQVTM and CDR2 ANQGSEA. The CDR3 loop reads CSVSGDSSYEQYF. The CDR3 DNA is TGCAGCGTCTCGGGGGACAGCTCCTACGAGCAGTACTTC.

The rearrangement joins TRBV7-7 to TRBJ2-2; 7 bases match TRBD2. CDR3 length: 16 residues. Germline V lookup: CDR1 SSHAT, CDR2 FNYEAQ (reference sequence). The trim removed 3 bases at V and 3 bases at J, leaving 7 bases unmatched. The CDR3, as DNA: TGTGCCAGCAGCTTGGAGTCGGGACTATACACCGGGGAGCTGTTTTTT. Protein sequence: CASSLESGLYTGELFF.

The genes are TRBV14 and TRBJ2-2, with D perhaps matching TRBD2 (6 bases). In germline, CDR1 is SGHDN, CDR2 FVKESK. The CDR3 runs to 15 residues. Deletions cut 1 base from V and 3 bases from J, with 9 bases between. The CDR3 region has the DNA TGTGCCAGCAGCCAAGCGGGAGCGGACACCGGGGAGCTGTTTTTT. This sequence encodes CASSQAGADTGELFF.

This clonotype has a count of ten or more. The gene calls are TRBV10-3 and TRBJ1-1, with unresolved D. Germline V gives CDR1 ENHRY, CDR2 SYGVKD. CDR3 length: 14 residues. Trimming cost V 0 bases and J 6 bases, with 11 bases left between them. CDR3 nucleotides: TGTGCCATCAGTGAGTCTCTAAGGGTTCCTGAAGCTTTCTTT. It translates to CAISESLRVPEAFF.

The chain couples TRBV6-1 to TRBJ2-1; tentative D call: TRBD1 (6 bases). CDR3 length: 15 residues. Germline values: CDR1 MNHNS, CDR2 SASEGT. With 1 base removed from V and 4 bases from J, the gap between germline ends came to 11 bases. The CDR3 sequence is CASSEDWTEYNEQFF. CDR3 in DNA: TGTGCCAGCAGTGAAGATTGGACAGAATACAATGAGCAGTTCTTC.

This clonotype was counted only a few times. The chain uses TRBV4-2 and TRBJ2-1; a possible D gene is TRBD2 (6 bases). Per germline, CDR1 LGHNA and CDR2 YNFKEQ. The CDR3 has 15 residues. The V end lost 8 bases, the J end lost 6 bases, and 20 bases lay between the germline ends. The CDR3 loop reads CASARGASVGNEQFF. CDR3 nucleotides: TGTGCCAGCGCCCGGGGCGCTAGCGTCGGCAATGAGCAGTTCTTC.

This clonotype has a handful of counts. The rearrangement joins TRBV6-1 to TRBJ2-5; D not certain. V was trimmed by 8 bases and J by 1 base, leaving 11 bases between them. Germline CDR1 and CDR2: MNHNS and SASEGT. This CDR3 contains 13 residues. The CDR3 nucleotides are TGTGCCAGCCTTAGCCCCCTCCAAGAGACCCAGTACTTC. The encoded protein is CASLSPLQETQYF.

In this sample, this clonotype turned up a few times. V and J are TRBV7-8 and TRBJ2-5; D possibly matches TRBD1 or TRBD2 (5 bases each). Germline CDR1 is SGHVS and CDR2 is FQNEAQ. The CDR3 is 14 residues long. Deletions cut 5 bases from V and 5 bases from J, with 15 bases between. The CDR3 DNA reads TGTGCCAGCAGCGTCATCGGGACGGGGGAGACCCAGTACTTC. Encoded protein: CASSVIGTGETQYF.

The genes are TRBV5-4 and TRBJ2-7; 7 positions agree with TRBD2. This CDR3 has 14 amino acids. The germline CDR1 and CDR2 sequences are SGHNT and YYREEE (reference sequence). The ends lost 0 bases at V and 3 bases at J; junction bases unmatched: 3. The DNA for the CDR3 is TGTGCCAGCAGCTTGGGGGGGGAGGGCTACGAGCAGTACTTC. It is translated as CASSLGGEGYEQYF. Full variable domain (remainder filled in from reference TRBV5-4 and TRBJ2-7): ETGVTQSPTHLIKTRGQQVTLRCSSQSGHNTVSWYQQALGQGPQFIFQYYREEENGRGNFPPRFSGLQFPNYSSELNVNALELDDSALYLCASSLGGEGYEQYFGPGTRLTVT.

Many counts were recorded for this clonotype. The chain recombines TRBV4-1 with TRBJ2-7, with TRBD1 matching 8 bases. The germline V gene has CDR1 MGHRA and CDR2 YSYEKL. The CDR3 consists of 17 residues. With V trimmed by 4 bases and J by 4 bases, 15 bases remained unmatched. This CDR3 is CASSLLNPGTGLYEQYF. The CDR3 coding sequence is TGCGCCAGCAGCCTTCTCAACCCGGGGACAGGTTTGTACGAGCAGTACTTC.

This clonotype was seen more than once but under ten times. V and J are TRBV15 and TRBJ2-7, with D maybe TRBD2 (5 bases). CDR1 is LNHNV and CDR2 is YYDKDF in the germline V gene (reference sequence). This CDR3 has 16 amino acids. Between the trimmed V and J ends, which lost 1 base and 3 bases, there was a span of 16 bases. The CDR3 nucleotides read TGTGCCACCAGCAGAGCCCGGGGTACTAGATTCTACGAGCAGTACTTC. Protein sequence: CATSRARGTRFYEQYF.

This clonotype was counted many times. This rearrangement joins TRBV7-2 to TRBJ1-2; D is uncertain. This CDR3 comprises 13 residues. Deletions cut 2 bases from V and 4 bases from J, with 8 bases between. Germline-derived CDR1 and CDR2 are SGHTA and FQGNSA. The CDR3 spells CASSLTLAYGYTF. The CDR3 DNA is TGTGCCAGCAGCTTAACCCTCGCCTATGGCTACACCTTC.

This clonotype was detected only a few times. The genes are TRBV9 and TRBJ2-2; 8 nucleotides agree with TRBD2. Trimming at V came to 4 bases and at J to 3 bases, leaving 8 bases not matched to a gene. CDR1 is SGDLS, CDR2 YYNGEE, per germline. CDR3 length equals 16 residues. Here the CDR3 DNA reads TGTGCCAGCAGCCCCCCCAGCGGGAGCGACACCGGGGAGCTGTTTTTT. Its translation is CASSPPSGSDTGELFF.

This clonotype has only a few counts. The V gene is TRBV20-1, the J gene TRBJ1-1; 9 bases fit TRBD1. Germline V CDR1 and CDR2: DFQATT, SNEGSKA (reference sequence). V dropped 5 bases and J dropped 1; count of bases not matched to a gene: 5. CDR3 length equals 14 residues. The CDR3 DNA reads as TGCAGTGCTGTGGACAGGGGTGCGAACACTGAAGCTTTCTTT. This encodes CSAVDRGANTEAFF.

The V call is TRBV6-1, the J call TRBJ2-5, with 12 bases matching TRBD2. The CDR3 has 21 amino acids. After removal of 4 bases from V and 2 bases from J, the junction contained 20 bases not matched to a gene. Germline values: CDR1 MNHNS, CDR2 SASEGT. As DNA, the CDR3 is TGTGCCAGCAGTGTTCTTACGCCGGGACTAGCGGGTCCGGGGGAGCAAGAGACCCAGTACTTC. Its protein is CASSVLTPGLAGPGEQETQYF.

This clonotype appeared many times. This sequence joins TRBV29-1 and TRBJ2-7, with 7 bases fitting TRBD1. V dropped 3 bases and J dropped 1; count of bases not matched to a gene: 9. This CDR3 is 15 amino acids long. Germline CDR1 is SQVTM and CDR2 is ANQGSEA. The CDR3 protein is CSVEVWAGGSYEQYF. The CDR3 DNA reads TGCAGCGTTGAGGTATGGGCAGGGGGTTCCTACGAGCAGTACTTC.

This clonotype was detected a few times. The CDR3 is CASTLLAGVWNEQFF. The CDR3 nucleotides read TGCGCCAGCACCCTCCTAGCGGGAGTTTGGAATGAGCAGTTCTTC. J is TRBJ2-1 and V is TRBV5-1; the match to TRBD2 covers 10 bases. V dropped 6 bases and J dropped 7; count of bases not matched to a gene: 10. CDR1 SGHRS and CDR2 YFSETQ come from the germline V gene. The CDR3 runs 15 residues.

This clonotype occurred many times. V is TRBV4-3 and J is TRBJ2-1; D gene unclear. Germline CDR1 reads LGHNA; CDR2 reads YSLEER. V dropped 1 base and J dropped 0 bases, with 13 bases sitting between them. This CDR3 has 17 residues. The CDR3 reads CASSQGSAASSYNEQFF. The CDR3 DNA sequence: TGCGCCAGCAGCCAAGGATCTGCCGCGAGCTCCTACAATGAGCAGTTCTTC.

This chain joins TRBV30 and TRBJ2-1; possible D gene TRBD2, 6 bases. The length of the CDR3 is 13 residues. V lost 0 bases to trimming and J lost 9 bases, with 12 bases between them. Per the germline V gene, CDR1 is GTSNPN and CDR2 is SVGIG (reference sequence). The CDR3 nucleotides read TGTGCCTGGAGTGTACTGATCGGGGGTGAGCAGTTCTTC. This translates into CAWSVLIGGEQFF.

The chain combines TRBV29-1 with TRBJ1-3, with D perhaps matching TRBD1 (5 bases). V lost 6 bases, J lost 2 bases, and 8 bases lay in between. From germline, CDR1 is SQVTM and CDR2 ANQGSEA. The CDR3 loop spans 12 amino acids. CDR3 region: CSVVGAGNTIYF. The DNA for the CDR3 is TGCAGCGTCGTAGGGGCTGGAAACACCATATATTTT.

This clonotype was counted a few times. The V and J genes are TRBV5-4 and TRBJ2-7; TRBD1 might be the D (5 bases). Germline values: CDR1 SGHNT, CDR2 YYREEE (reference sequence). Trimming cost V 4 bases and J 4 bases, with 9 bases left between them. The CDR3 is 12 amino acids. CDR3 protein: CASSVRGYEQYF. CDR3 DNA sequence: TGTGCCAGCAGCGTTAGGGGTTACGAGCAGTACTTC.

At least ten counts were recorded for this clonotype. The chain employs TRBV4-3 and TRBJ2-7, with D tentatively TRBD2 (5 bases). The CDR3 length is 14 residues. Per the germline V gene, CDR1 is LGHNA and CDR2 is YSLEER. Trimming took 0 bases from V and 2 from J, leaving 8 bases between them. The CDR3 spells CASSQELATYEQYF. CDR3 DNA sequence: TGCGCCAGCAGCCAAGAGCTAGCAACCTACGAGCAGTACTTC.

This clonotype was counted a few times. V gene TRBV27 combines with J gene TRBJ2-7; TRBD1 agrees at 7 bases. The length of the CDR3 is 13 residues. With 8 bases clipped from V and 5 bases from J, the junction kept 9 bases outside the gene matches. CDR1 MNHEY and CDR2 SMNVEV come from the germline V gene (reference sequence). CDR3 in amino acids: CASRKGGWHEQYF. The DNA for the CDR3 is TGTGCCAGCCGAAAAGGGGGCTGGCACGAGCAGTACTTC.

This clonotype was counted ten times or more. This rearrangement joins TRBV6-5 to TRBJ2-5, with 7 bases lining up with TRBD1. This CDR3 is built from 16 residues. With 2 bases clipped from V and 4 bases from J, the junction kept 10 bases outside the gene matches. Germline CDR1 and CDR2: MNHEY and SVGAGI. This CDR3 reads CASSYTGAFSLETQYF. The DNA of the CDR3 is TGTGCCAGCAGTTACACAGGGGCTTTCTCTTTAGAGACCCAGTACTTC.